The 6 T cell receptor beta chains listed next were all sequenced from one sample in a study of identifying expanded T cells in peripheral blood. Measured with immunoSEQ multiplex PCR; TCRdb has only the in-frame clones, and not every one. The data hold around 75,000 clones, with roughly nine tenths observed a single time. The sample taken for sequencing was blood. These TCRs come from a person aged 18-70 years in good health.

This clone was seen a single time. The chain carries TRBV9 and TRBJ2-5, with no clear D. This CDR3 region has 13 residues. CDR1 and CDR2 from the germline V gene are SGDLS and YYNGEE. With 0 bases removed from V and 2 bases from J, the gap between germline ends came to 5 bases. The CDR3 nucleotides are TGTGCCAGCAGCGTAGAGCTGCAAGAGACCCAGTACTTC. It is translated as CASSVELQETQYF. The variable domain in full, with the rest retrieved from reference TRBV9 and TRBJ2-5, is DSGVTQTPKHLITATGQRVTLRCSPRSGDLSVYWYQQSLDQGLQFLIQYYNGEERAKGNILERFSAQQFPDLHSELNLSSLELGDSALYFCASSVELQETQYFGPGTRLLVL.

The CDR3 loop reads CASSLGTGDYGYTF. As DNA, the CDR3 is TGTGCCAGCAGCTTAGGGACAGGGGACTATGGCTACACCTTC. The V and J genes are TRBV7-6 and TRBJ1-2; the match to TRBD1 covers 9 bases. Trimming took 1 base from V and 3 from J; bases not matched to a gene: 0. Germline assignment: CDR1 SGHVS and CDR2 FNYEAQ. The CDR3 runs 14 residues.

Regarding this clone: One junction end disagrees with the germline gene, perhaps due to a read error. V gene TRBV11-2 combines with J gene TRBJ2-3; D uncertain. Looked up from germline, CDR1 is SGHAT and CDR2 is FQNNGV. The CDR3 sequence is 10 residues long. Here the CDR3 DNA reads TGTGCCAGCAGCAAAGATACGCAGTATTTT. It codes for CASSKDTQYF.

The rearrangement joins TRBV2 to TRBJ1-4; D is unresolved. Germline V gene lookup returns CDR1 SNHLY and CDR2 FYNNEI. Trimming removed 0 bases from V and 8 bases from J, with 16 bases in between. The CDR3 consists of 16 residues. In nucleotides, the CDR3 is TGTGCCAGCAGTGAAGCGCTTGGAAGAGGCCAAGAAAAACTGTTTTTT. The encoded protein is CASSEALGRGQEKLFF.

The CDR3 here is CASSIRTGELFF. CDR3 DNA: TGTGCCAGTAGTATACGCACCGGGGAGCTGTTTTTT. The V gene is TRBV19, the J gene TRBJ2-2; no firm D call. The V gene's germline CDR1 is LNHDA and CDR2 SQIVND (reference sequence). V lost 2 bases and J lost 4, with 2 bases in between. This CDR3 has 12 residues.

The chain joins TRBV5-1 to TRBJ1-2, with 8 bases that match TRBD1. V trimming: 2 bases; J trimming: 3 bases; junction bases outside the gene matches: 6. Germline V gene lookup returns CDR1 SGHRS and CDR2 YFSETQ. The CDR3 extends over 15 amino acids. CDR3 nucleotides: TGCGCCAGCAGCTTTGGACAGGGTAGTCACTATGGCTACACCTTC. Protein: CASSFGQGSHYGYTF. The full variable domain, completed using reference TRBV5-1 and TRBJ1-2, is KAGVTQTPRYLIKTRGQQVTLSCSPISGHRSVSWYQQTPGQGLQFLFEYFSETQRNKGNFPGRFSGRQFSNSRSEMNVSTLELGDSALYLCASSFGQGSHYGYTFGSGTRLTVV.